This is a list of T cell receptor beta chains from one sample in a study of cytomegalovirus exposure and HLA in healthy donors. The data were produced by immunoSEQ multiplex PCR, yet TCRdb's version contains in-frame clones alone and is incomplete. The table shows around 81,000 clones, with around 60% occurring only once. The sequenced sample was PBMCs. These receptors were collected from a man between 25 and 39 years old in good health and CMV-seropositive. Each CDR3 is given with its conserved first and last residue. The order of the fields is J gene, V gene, D gene, clone size, CDR3 protein, CDR3 DNA. A D gene is named only where the DNA matches it firmly. Size is omitted from some rows. Given values are once, few, many or a class for expanded clones.

TRBJ1-2,TRBV2,.,.,CASSEITGNNYGYTF,TGTGCCAGCAGTGAAATTACAGGCAATAACTATGGCTACACCTTC
TRBJ2-5,TRBV5-1,TRBD1,.,CASSWGQGETQYF,TGCGCCAGCAGCTGGGGACAGGGTGAGACCCAGTACTTC
TRBJ2-7,TRBV19,.,once,CASSIAGSSYEQYF,TGTGCCAGTAGTATAGCAGGAAGCTCCTACGAGCAGTACTTC
TRBJ1-2,TRBV10-3,.,few,CATATGRSGYTF,TGTGCCACCGCGACAGGACGATCCGGCTACACCTTC
TRBJ2-1,TRBV11-2,.,.,CASSFGRGYNEQFF,TGTGCCAGCAGCTTCGGGAGAGGGTACAATGAGCAGTTCTTC
TRBJ2-7,TRBV5-1,.,.,CASSRSDSSYEQYF,TGCGCCAGCAGCCGCTCGGACAGCTCCTACGAGCAGTACTTC
TRBJ1-2,TRBV28,.,.,CASSQPNDRGYTF,TGTGCCAGCAGCCAACCCAATGACAGAGGCTACACCTTC
TRBJ1-5,TRBV6-5,.,.,CASSRSPGVDQPQHF,TGTGCCAGCAGCCGTAGCCCGGGGGTCGATCAGCCCCAGCATTTT
TRBJ2-7,TRBV2,TRBD2,.,CASRASGSSYEQYF,TGTGCCAGCAGGGCTAGCGGGAGCTCCTACGAGCAGTACTTC
TRBJ2-6,TRBV6-1,TRBD1,.,CASSEWSFGDRAPGANVLTF,TGTGCCAGCAGTGAATGGAGTTTTGGGGACAGGGCTCCAGGGGCCAACGTCCTGACTTTC
TRBJ2-7,TRBV7-2,.,.,CASSFFPGWQYF,TGTGCCAGCAGTTTCTTTCCCGGGTGGCAGTACTTC
TRBJ2-5,TRBV5-4,TRBD2,.,CASSLRLAGGEETQYF,TGTGCCAGCAGCCTTAGACTAGCGGGGGGGGAAGAGACCCAGTACTTC
TRBJ2-3,TRBV5-1,TRBD1,few,CASSSGQGYTDTQYF,TGCGCCAGCAGCTCCGGACAGGGCTACACAGATACGCAGTATTTT
TRBJ1-2,TRBV14,.,.,CASSQGTGPHTF,TGTGCCAGCAGCCAAGGTACAGGCCCCCACACCTTC
TRBJ2-2,TRBV13,.,.,CASSGPGLNTGELFF,TGTGCCAGCAGCGGGCCGGGACTTAACACCGGGGAGCTGTTTTTT
TRBJ1-2,TRBV6-1,.,.,CASSGDRPEHYGYTF,TGTGCCAGCAGTGGAGACAGGCCGGAACACTATGGCTACACCTTC
TRBJ2-7,TRBV2,TRBD2,.,CASRSGLASHEQYF,TGTGCCAGCAGATCGGGACTAGCGTCCCACGAGCAGTACTTC
TRBJ2-5,TRBV11-3,.,.,CASSLEQAGTQYF,TGTGCCAGCAGCTTAGAGCAAGCGGGGACCCAGTACTTC
TRBJ1-1,TRBV4-1,.,.,CASSQARFFGATEAFF,TGCGCCAGCAGCCAGGCTCGCTTTTTTGGGGCCACTGAAGCTTTCTTT
TRBJ2-1,TRBV28,TRBD1,.,CASSLGDRGGNEQFF,TGTGCCAGCAGTCTGGGGGACAGGGGTGGAAATGAGCAGTTCTTC
TRBJ2-7,TRBV7-9,.,.,CASSSSGEQYF,TGTGCCAGCAGCTCATCAGGCGAGCAGTACTTC
TRBJ1-1,TRBV6-5,.,.,CASSFGGTEAFF,TGTGCCAGCAGTTTCGGAGGGACTGAAGCTTTCTTT
TRBJ2-5,TRBV7-7,TRBD2,.,CASSPVGGGAETQYF,TGTGCCAGCAGCCCCGTAGGCGGGGGGGCAGAGACCCAGTACTTC
TRBJ2-5,TRBV5-4,TRBD2,few,CASSGGLASETQYF,TGTGCCAGCAGCGGGGGACTAGCGTCGGAGACCCAGTACTTC
TRBJ2-2,TRBV4-1,TRBD2,few,CASSQSGGRTGELFF,TGCGCCAGCAGCCAATCGGGGGGACGCACCGGGGAGCTGTTTTTT
TRBJ2-1,TRBV6-6,TRBD2,.,CASSVDLLAGASEQFF,TGTGCCAGCAGTGTAGACCTGCTAGCGGGAGCGTCTGAGCAGTTCTTC
TRBJ2-1,TRBV7-9,.,.,CASSLASGGPGNEQFF,TGTGCCAGCAGCTTAGCATCCGGGGGGCCGGGGAATGAGCAGTTCTTC